The clone carrying this T cell receptor (beta chain) was recorded only once. The antigen is unknown. Sequenced by immunoSEQ multiplex PCR; TCRdb stores in-frame clones only, minus some. The table lists about 120,000 clones, just over 90% of them singletons, with around 0.8% in the top ten. Germline values: CDR1 SGHRS, CDR2 YFSETQ. V was trimmed by 0 bases and J by 4 bases, leaving 7 bases between them. The CDR3 spans 14 residues. These data originate in a study of T cell clones after liver transplantation. Background on the study: Tolerant meant at least one year fully off immunosuppression without liver enzymes above twice normal. Findings and limits, study-wide: Compared with third party-reactive sequences, donor-reactive ones declined more, independent of withdrawal success.

The V and J genes are TRBV5-1 and TRBJ2-2; D ambiguous. The receptor comes from a human patient who received a liver transplant. Some T cells may be provided by the graft donor. The input for sequencing was CD4+ T cells from blood, taken 12 months after liver transplant. CDR3 sequence: CASSLDGATGELFF. The CDR3 DNA follows: TGCGCCAGCAGCTTGGACGGCGCCACCGGGGAGCTGTTTTTT.